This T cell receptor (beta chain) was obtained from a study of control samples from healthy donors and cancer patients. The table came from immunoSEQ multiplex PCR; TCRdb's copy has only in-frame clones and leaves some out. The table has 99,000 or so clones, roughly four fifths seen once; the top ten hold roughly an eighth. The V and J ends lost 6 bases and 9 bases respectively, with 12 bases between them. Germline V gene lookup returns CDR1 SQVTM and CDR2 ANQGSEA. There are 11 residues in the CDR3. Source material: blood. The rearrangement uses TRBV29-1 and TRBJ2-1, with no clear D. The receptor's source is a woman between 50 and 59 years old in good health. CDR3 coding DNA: TGCAGCGTCTCCCAGGCTAGTGAGCAGTTCTTC. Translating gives CSVSQASEQFF.